This T cell receptor (beta chain) was sequenced in a study of T-cell reconstitution after alpha-beta-depleted transplantation in children (dated by TCRdb to between 2015 and 2016). Study-level background: The study quantitatively tracked T-cell immune reconstitution after TCRalphabeta/CD19-depleted allogeneic hematopoietic cell transplantation in children using TCR repertoire profiling.

Comments on this clonotype: The target of this receptor is not known. Base qualities were left out, and no much larger clone turns up one base away.

The library was generated by PCR. TCRdb names Illumina HiSeq 2500 as the instrument used. TCR library preparation used molecular barcoding, with unique molecular identifiers applied to normalize quantification of the TCRbeta repertoire. The public sequencing data were trimmed at Q25 with fastp and processed into clonotypes with MiXCR by TCRdb, which kept only in-frame beta chains. Entries that share a CDR3 protein sequence are merged under the most common genes and DNA. The sample table holds 90,000 to 100,000 distinct CDR3 sequences, of which 20% to 30% were seen once. About a fifth of the sample lies in the top ten. The germline V gene yields SGHRS for CDR1 and YFSETQ for CDR2. The CDR3 spans 14 residues, from the cysteine through the phenylalanine. Of the read, only the CDR3 DNA is kept; its 42 bases are in frame from base 1. Trimming takes 2 bases from V and 4 bases from J, and the germline ends sit 11 bases apart.

The treatment or condition label of this sample denotes: allogeneic hematopoietic cell transplantation with graft depleted of TCRalphabeta T cells and CD19 B cells. Transplant recipients were children who received TCRalphabeta/CD19-depleted allogeneic hematopoietic cell grafts. General conclusions and limits of the study: In some patients, high TCRbeta diversity at day 60 was attributed to recipient T cells and intrathymic progenitors that had survived conditioning. Apparently early alphabetaT-cell count recovery about two months after transplant reportedly relied on only several hundred rapidly expanded clones derived from non-depleted graft cells. The frequencies of hyperexpanded clones fell over the following months, and after one year, T-cell counts and TCRbeta diversity were mostly attributed to newly produced T cells.

The TCR sequence derives from a boy aged 2 to 10 with acute lymphoblastic leukemia, due to receive a stem cell transplant. The specimen comprised PBMCs, sampled before TCRalphabeta/CD19-depleted stem cell transplant. The receptor chain draws on TRBV5-1 and TRBJ2-3, with no confidently assigned D gene. CDR3 reads: CASSFKGFADTQYF. The nucleotides read TGCGCCAGCAGCTTTAAGGGTTTCGCAGATACGCAGTATTTT.